Shown below are 8 T cell receptor beta chains from a single sample sequenced in a study of immune reconstitution after stem cell transplant in scleroderma (dated by TCRdb to 2016 to 2017). Receptor amplification or capture employed RT-PCR. Sequenced on an Illumina MiSeq. Using fastp trimming at Q25 and MiXCR clonotype assembly, TCRdb reanalyzed the public sequencing data and kept in-frame beta chains. Rows with one shared CDR3 protein collapse into an entry with the most common genes and DNA. In all, the sample holds a few thousand distinct CDR3 sequences, and 11% of those were seen once. The leading ten clones occupy over 12% of the sample. The sample here was taken before or after autologous hematopoietic stem cell transplantation (not recorded which). Receptors originate from a female donor with systemic sclerosis.

This clonotype is labeled as medium-sized (0.01 to 0.1%). V and J are TRBV5-1 and TRBJ1-2; possible D gene TRBD1, 6 bases. Germline V gene lookup returns CDR1 SGHRS and CDR2 YFSETQ. The CDR3 length is 15 residues. The V end lost 2 bases, the J end lost 8 bases, and 19 bases lay between the germline ends. The CDR3 DNA follows: TGCGCCAGCAGCTTCAAGGGGGACGCGAGTCGGGGCTACACCTTC. It yields the protein CASSFKGDASRGYTF.

V is TRBV7-2 and J is TRBJ2-3; D uncertain. CDR3 length: 14 residues. V was pared by 2 bases and J by 2 bases, with 8 bases between. Germline V CDR1 and CDR2: SGHTA, FQGNSA. The CDR3, as DNA: TGTGCCAGCAGCTTAAACGGATACACAGATACGCAGTATTTT. Translated: CASSLNGYTDTQYF.

This clonotype is medium-sized. This chain connects TRBV11-3 to TRBJ2-2; D possibly corresponds to TRBD1 (5 bases). This CDR3 comprises 15 residues. CDR1 and CDR2 from the germline V gene are SGHNT and YENEEA. Trimming pared 5 bases from V and 2 bases from J, leaving 12 bases between. The CDR3 region has the DNA TGTGCCAGCAGCCCTACAGGCTTCAACACCGGGGAGCTGTTTTTT. It yields the protein CASSPTGFNTGELFF.

This clonotype is medium-sized (0.01 to 0.1%) by share. The chain employs TRBV20-1 and TRBJ2-3; no clear D. Germline V gene sequence: CDR1 DFQATT, CDR2 SNEGSKA (reference sequence). Deletions cut 1 base from V and 2 bases from J, with 4 bases between. This CDR3 is built from 12 residues. As DNA, the CDR3 is TGCAGTGCTAGAGGGACCACAGATACGCAGTATTTT. Its protein product is CSARGTTDTQYF.

This clonotype is medium-sized within its sample. The chain has TRBV20-1 and TRBJ2-7; a weak D match, TRBD2 (5 bases). The CDR3 is 12 residues long. Trimming removed 6 bases at V and 2 bases at J, with 11 bases between. Germline V gene sequence: CDR1 DFQATT, CDR2 SNEGSKA (reference sequence). Written as DNA, the CDR3 is TGCAGTGCCTTCCGGGGTACCTACGAGCAGTACTTC. This sequence encodes CSAFRGTYEQYF.

This clonotype came up a few times. The chain employs TRBV7-2 and TRBJ2-3; unclear D gene. This CDR3 is 14 amino acids long. Germline V gene data show CDR1 as SGHTA and CDR2 as FQGNSA. V was pared by 5 bases and J by 2 bases, with 11 bases between. CDR3 in DNA: TGTGCCAGCAGCCTAGGACCTAACACAGATACGCAGTATTTT. Amino acid sequence: CASSLGPNTDTQYF.

By share of the sample, this clonotype is medium-sized. The V gene is TRBV2, the J gene TRBJ1-6; D gene uncertain. The V gene lost 5 bases and the J gene lost 5 bases, with 16 bases spanning the gap. Per germline, CDR1 SNHLY and CDR2 FYNNEI. The CDR3 loop spans 16 amino acids. Here the CDR3 DNA reads TGTGCCAGCAGTAGGTCTGCAGTAGAGGATAATTCACCCCTCCACTTT. Its translation: CASSRSAVEDNSPLHF.

This clonotype is medium-sized by share. The V call is TRBV20-1, the J call TRBJ1-2; a weak D match, TRBD1 (5 bases). V was cut by 0 bases and J by 2 bases, with 19 bases left in between. The length of the CDR3 is 17 residues. Germline loops: CDR1 DFQATT, CDR2 SNEGSKA (reference sequence). The CDR3, as DNA: TGCAGTGCTAGAGATAGGGGACCAACATCGCCCAACTATGGCTACACCTTC. Translation gives CSARDRGPTSPNYGYTF.